These 20 T cell receptor beta chains were sequenced from one sample in a study of T cells after yellow fever vaccination. Each CDR3 protein is one row after TCRdb ran MiXCR on the 5' RACE reads. The repertoire holds under 250,000 distinct CDR3 sequences, with less than 9% as singletons. The sequencing here drew on CD4+ T cells sorted from PBMCs, taken 15 days after the yellow fever booster vaccination. The receptors were gathered from a man aged 30 to 39 who received the YFV17D yellow fever vaccine.

This clonotype was picked up a small number of times. The chain couples TRBV7-9 to TRBJ2-3; TRBD2 aligns across 9 bases. The V gene's germline CDR1 is SEHNR and CDR2 FQNEAQ (reference sequence). This CDR3 region has 16 residues. V lost 8 bases, J lost 2 bases, and 11 bases stayed unmatched. Here the CDR3 DNA reads TGTGCCAGCCGGGTAGCGGGAGCTACAATCACAGATACGCAGTATTTT. Its translation is CASRVAGATITDTQYF.

The chain joins TRBV20-1 to TRBJ2-3; D could derive from TRBD1 or TRBD2 (5 bases each). The V end was cut by 2 bases, the J end by 5 bases, with 11 bases between. CDR1 is DFQATT, CDR2 SNEGSKA, per germline (reference sequence). This CDR3 is built from 13 residues. CDR3 loop: CSARYMGVDTQYF. The CDR3 coding sequence is TGCAGTGCTAGATACATGGGGGTAGATACGCAGTATTTT.

This clonotype turned up a few times. This rearrangement joins TRBV28 to TRBJ2-1; D unresolved. Germline V gives CDR1 MDHEN, CDR2 SYDVKM. This CDR3 comprises 12 residues. Trimming cost V 3 bases and J 12 bases, with 12 bases left between them. CDR3 sequence: CASSLTRGPQFF. DNA of the CDR3: TGTGCCAGCAGTTTGACGAGAGGACCGCAGTTCTTC.

The table lists this clonotype with a few counts. The J gene is TRBJ2-1, the V gene TRBV10-3, with TRBD2 matching 8 bases. Germline CDR1 and CDR2: ENHRY and SYGVKD. V shed 0 bases, J shed 11 bases, and the junction held 12 bases outside the gene matches. The CDR3 has 16 amino acids. This CDR3 is CAISESGLEYSRQQFF. Written as DNA, the CDR3 is TGTGCCATCAGTGAGTCGGGACTAGAATACAGTCGCCAGCAGTTCTTC.

The chain joins TRBV27 to TRBJ2-7, with D possibly matching TRBD1 (6 bases). Germline CDR1 reads MNHEY; CDR2 reads SMNVEV (reference sequence). The V and J ends lost 6 bases and 0 bases respectively, with 12 bases between them. There are 14 residues in the CDR3. The CDR3 loop is CASSPTGHSYEQYF. The DNA of the CDR3 is TGTGCCAGCAGCCCGACGGGACACTCCTACGAGCAGTACTTC.

This clonotype was detected a few times. The chain uses TRBV5-1 and TRBJ2-2; D gene uncertain. V lost 0 bases and J lost 4, with 4 bases in between. Germline V gene sequence: CDR1 SGHRS, CDR2 YFSETQ. This CDR3 comprises 13 residues. The CDR3 protein is CASSLESTGELFF. CDR3 in DNA: TGCGCCAGCAGCTTGGAGAGCACCGGGGAGCTGTTTTTT.

This clonotype occurred many times. V is TRBV7-2 and J is TRBJ2-7; TRBD2 aligns across 11 bases. The CDR3 is 14 residues long. CDR1 is SGHTA and CDR2 is FQGNSA in the germline V gene. With 5 bases clipped from V and 2 bases from J, the junction kept 2 bases outside the gene matches. The CDR3 is CASSLGLAAYEQYF. The DNA for the CDR3 is TGTGCCAGCAGCCTGGGACTAGCGGCCTACGAGCAGTACTTC. Full variable domain (outside the CDR3, taken from reference TRBV7-2 and TRBJ2-7): GAGVSQSPSNKVTEKGKDVELRCDPISGHTALYWYRQSLGQGLEFLIYFQGNSAPDKSGLPSDRFSAERTGGSVSTLTIQRTQQEDSAVYLCASSLGLAAYEQYFGPGTRLTVT.

This clonotype was recorded many times. This chain uses TRBV7-9 with TRBJ2-7, with 11 bases that match TRBD1. J gave up 6 bases and V 2 bases, and 9 bases lay outside the gene matches. Germline assignment: CDR1 SEHNR and CDR2 FQNEAQ (reference sequence). The CDR3 consists of 16 residues. The CDR3 loop is CASSLSHKGTGGEQYF. The DNA for the CDR3 is TGTGCCAGCAGCTTATCCCATAAAGGGACAGGGGGCGAGCAGTACTTC.

The V and J genes are TRBV5-1 and TRBJ1-1, with 10 bases matching TRBD1. This CDR3 has 13 residues. The germline V gene has CDR1 SGHRS and CDR2 YFSETQ. Unmatched junction bases numbered 2, after V lost 3 bases and J lost 6 bases. The CDR3 reads CASSWGQGSEAFF. The CDR3 DNA sequence: TGCGCCAGCAGCTGGGGACAGGGGTCTGAAGCTTTCTTT.

Ten or more counts support this clonotype. V is TRBV12-3 or TRBV12-4 and J is TRBJ2-3; TRBD2 matches at 12 bases. The V segment lost 4 bases and the J segment 9 bases; nucleotides outside the gene matches: 8. There are 15 residues in the CDR3. The CDR3 nucleotides are TGTGCCAGCAGTTCTAGCGGGAGGGCCTCTTGGACGCAGTATTTT. Translated: CASSSSGRASWTQYF.

This clonotype was seen a handful of times. This chain links TRBV29-1 with TRBJ2-5, with D maybe TRBD2 (5 bases). The CDR3 sequence is 12 residues long. Trimming pared 6 bases from V and 2 bases from J, leaving 10 bases between. Germline values: CDR1 SQVTM, CDR2 ANQGSEA. DNA for the CDR3: TGCAGCGTGGCCCGGGGACAAGAGACCCAGTACTTC. Translation: CSVARGQETQYF.

This clonotype was counted ten times or more. The CDR3 spells CSARVERDRITDTQYF. Here the CDR3 DNA reads TGCAGTGCTAGAGTAGAAAGGGACAGGATCACAGATACGCAGTATTTT. This rearrangement joins TRBV20-1 to TRBJ2-3, with 8 bases fitting TRBD1. The CDR3 is made up of 16 amino acids. The V gene end was trimmed by 1 base and the J gene end by 2 bases; junction bases not matched to a gene: 8. Germline CDR1 DFQATT, CDR2 SNEGSKA (reference sequence).

Many counts were recorded for this clonotype. V gene TRBV20-1 combines with J gene TRBJ1-4; D is undetermined. The CDR3 spans 13 residues. In germline, CDR1 is DFQATT, CDR2 SNEGSKA (reference sequence). V was clipped by 5 bases and J by 8 bases, with 15 bases between them. The DNA for the CDR3 is TGCAGTGCTCCGAGCCCCCCGGGGGAAAAACTGTTTTTT. Translation gives CSAPSPPGEKLFF.

This clonotype showed up many times. The chain links TRBV20-1 to TRBJ2-7; 9 bases agree with TRBD1. This CDR3 spans 12 amino acids. Germline CDR1 is DFQATT and CDR2 is SNEGSKA (reference sequence). Trimming at V came to 6 bases and at J to 3 bases, leaving 3 bases not matched to a gene. The CDR3 is CSAGQGIYEQYF. The DNA for the CDR3 is TGCAGTGCAGGACAGGGGATCTACGAGCAGTACTTC.

The chain employs TRBV4-3 and TRBJ2-3, with TRBD2 as a possible D gene (6 bases). In germline, CDR1 is LGHNA, CDR2 YSLEER. The CDR3 totals 15 residues. With 2 bases removed from V and 4 bases from J, the gap between germline ends came to 13 bases. The CDR3: CASSQRLPGADTQYF. For the CDR3, the DNA is TGCGCCAGCAGCCAACGACTCCCGGGGGCAGATACGCAGTATTTT.

This clonotype was detected ten times or more. The DNA for the CDR3 is TGCGCCAGCAGCCAACAATCGGCAGGGGGGTACGAGCAGTACTTC. Its protein is CASSQQSAGGYEQYF. The gene calls are TRBV4-3 and TRBJ2-7; perhaps TRBD1 as D (7 bases). Germline V gene data show CDR1 as LGHNA and CDR2 as YSLEER. V dropped 2 bases and J dropped 4 bases, with 15 bases sitting between them. CDR3 size: 15 residues.

The table lists this clonotype with many counts. The chain has TRBV27 and TRBJ2-7; D is possibly TRBD2 (5 bases). V gave up 10 bases and J gave up 0 bases, with 16 bases separating them. The CDR3 sequence is 14 residues long. Looked up from germline, CDR1 is MNHEY and CDR2 is SMNVEV (reference sequence). The CDR3 DNA reads as TGTGCCACCCGCGGGTTCAGGAGCTCCTACGAGCAGTACTTC. Translated: CATRGFRSSYEQYF.

In its sample, this clonotype was seen a few times. The gene calls are TRBV5-1 and TRBJ1-5; tentative D call: TRBD1 (5 bases). V was clipped by 0 bases and J by 6 bases, with 13 bases between them. CDR3 length: 15 residues. CDR1 and CDR2 (germline): SGHRS, YFSETQ. CDR3 bases: TGCGCCAGCAGCTTGGAACTGGGGCCCGGTCAGCCCCAGCATTTT. As protein: CASSLELGPGQPQHF.

This chain uses TRBV11-2 with TRBJ2-5; TRBD2 aligns across 12 bases. The J segment lost 5 bases and the V segment lost 1 base, leaving 11 bases of the junction unmatched. Germline V CDR1 and CDR2: SGHAT, FQNNGV. The CDR3 totals 18 residues. CDR3 amino acids: CASSLGLASGRARETQYF. As DNA, the CDR3 is TGTGCCAGCAGCTTAGGGTTGGCTAGCGGGAGGGCCCGGGAGACCCAGTACTTC. Complete variable domain (other parts from reference TRBV11-2 and TRBJ2-5): EAGVAQSPRYKIIEKRQSVAFWCNPISGHATLYWYQQILGQGPKLLIQFQNNGVVDDSQLPKDRFSAERLKGVDSTLKIQPAKLEDSAVYLCASSLGLASGRARETQYFGPGTRLLVL.

The chain is built from TRBV6-2 or TRBV6-3 and TRBJ2-7; D perhaps matches TRBD2 (6 bases). This CDR3 contains 15 residues. Trimming stripped 0 bases from V and 9 bases from J, with 18 bases between. Germline values: CDR1 MNHEY, CDR2 SVGEGT. The CDR3 bases are TGTGCCAGCAGTTACTCGACGGGACTTTCCGCCGCGCAGTACTTC. Translation: CASSYSTGLSAAQYF.